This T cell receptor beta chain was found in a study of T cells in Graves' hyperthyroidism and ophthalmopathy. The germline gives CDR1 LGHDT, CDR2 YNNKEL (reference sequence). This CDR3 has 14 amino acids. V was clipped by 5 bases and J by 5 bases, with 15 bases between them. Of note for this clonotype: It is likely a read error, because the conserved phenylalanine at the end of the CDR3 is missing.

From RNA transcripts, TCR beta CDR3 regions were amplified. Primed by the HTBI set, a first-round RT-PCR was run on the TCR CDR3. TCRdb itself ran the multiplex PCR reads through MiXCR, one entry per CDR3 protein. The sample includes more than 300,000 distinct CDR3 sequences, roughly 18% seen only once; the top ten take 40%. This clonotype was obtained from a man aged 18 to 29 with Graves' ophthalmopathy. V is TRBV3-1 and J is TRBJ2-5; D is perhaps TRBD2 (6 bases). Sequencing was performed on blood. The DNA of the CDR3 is TGTGCCAGCAGCAAAGCCGGAGGGGAGGAGACCCAGTACTCC. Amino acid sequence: CASSKAGGEETQYS.